Each of the 8 T cell receptor beta chains below was sequenced from the same sample in a study of spatial heterogeneity in lung cancer. Time point meaning: blood at routine non-recurrence follow-up after resection. The authors sequenced whole RNA from tumor, nontumor lung or frozen PBMC without sorting. A single record per CDR3 protein comes from TCRdb applying MiXCR to the 5' RACE reads. The sample has about 52,000 distinct CDR3 sequences, less than 9% seen once. Sequenced material: PBMCs, taken at follow-up. The receptors originated from a female donor with early-stage non-small cell lung cancer.

This rearrangement joins TRBV5-4 to TRBJ2-7, with 9 bases matching TRBD1. The V and J ends lost 4 bases and 7 bases, in that order; junction bases with no gene match: 6. The CDR3 has 13 amino acids. From germline, CDR1 is SGHNT and CDR2 YYREEE (reference sequence). In nucleotides, the CDR3 is TGTGCCAGCAGCCCAACCGGGACAGGGGAGCAGTACTTC. It encodes CASSPTGTGEQYF.

This clonotype was seen ten or more times. The germline gene is not matched at one end of the junction; a read error may be the cause. This chain connects TRBV5-1 to TRBJ2-2; TRBD2 aligns across 7 bases. CDR3 length: 14 amino acids. The germline gives CDR1 SGHRS, CDR2 YFSETQ. CDR3 protein: CASSLAGNPGELFF. In nucleotides, the CDR3 is TGCGCCAGCAGCTTAGCGGGGAACCCCGGGGAGCTGTTTTTT.

V usage is TRBV28 and J usage is TRBJ2-7, with 9 bases lining up with TRBD1. There are 14 residues in the CDR3. In germline, CDR1 is MDHEN, CDR2 SYDVKM. V trimming: 6 bases; J trimming: 0 bases; junction bases outside the gene matches: 3. CDR3 sequence (DNA): TGTGCCAGCAGGTTGACAGGGGGCTCCTACGAGCAGTACTTC. Translation gives CASRLTGGSYEQYF.

This clonotype was seen many times. This sequence joins TRBV7-8 and TRBJ1-4; no clear D gene. V was shortened by 1 base and J by 8 bases, with 14 bases between the two germline ends. The germline V gene has CDR1 SGHVS and CDR2 FQNEAQ. The CDR3 contains 15 residues. The DNA for the CDR3 is TGTGCCAGCAGCTTAGAGATCCTAATGGGGGAAAAACTGTTTTTT. Protein product: CASSLEILMGEKLFF.

This chain links TRBV4-1 with TRBJ1-1, with D possibly matching TRBD1 (5 bases). Trimming pared 0 bases from V and 9 bases from J, leaving 11 bases between. CDR1 and CDR2 from the germline V gene are MGHRA and YSYEKL. The CDR3 is 13 residues long. The chain's CDR3 is CASSQEGRGQAFF. The CDR3 bases are TGCGCCAGCAGCCAAGAGGGGAGGGGCCAAGCTTTCTTT.

This chain joins TRBV7-2 and TRBJ1-5; no clear D. V was shortened by 4 bases and J by 0 bases, with 10 bases between the two germline ends. Per the germline V gene, CDR1 is SGHTA and CDR2 is FQGNSA. The CDR3 runs to 15 residues. The CDR3 DNA sequence: TGTGCCAGCAGCTCGACGGTTTATAGCAATCAGCCCCAGCATTTT. Its translation: CASSSTVYSNQPQHF.

This clonotype has just a few counts. V gene TRBV10-3 combines with J gene TRBJ2-1, with D perhaps TRBD1 (5 bases). The CDR3 covers 14 residues. CDR1 ENHRY and CDR2 SYGVKD come from the germline V gene. Trimming pared 0 bases from V and 8 bases from J, leaving 11 bases between. CDR3 region: CAISESNRNDEQFF. In DNA, the CDR3 is TGTGCCATCAGTGAGTCGAACAGGAACGATGAGCAGTTCTTC.

This clonotype was recorded a few times. This chain connects TRBV6-2 or TRBV6-3 to TRBJ1-5; a possible D gene is TRBD1 (6 bases). Germline CDR1 is MNHEY and CDR2 is SVGEGT. The CDR3 spans 15 residues. The germline V and J ends were trimmed by 0 bases and 5 bases, with 11 bases remaining between them. The CDR3 region has the DNA TGTGCCAGCAGTTACTCAAGGAGGGGGGATCAGCCCCAGCATTTT. Its translation is CASSYSRRGDQPQHF.